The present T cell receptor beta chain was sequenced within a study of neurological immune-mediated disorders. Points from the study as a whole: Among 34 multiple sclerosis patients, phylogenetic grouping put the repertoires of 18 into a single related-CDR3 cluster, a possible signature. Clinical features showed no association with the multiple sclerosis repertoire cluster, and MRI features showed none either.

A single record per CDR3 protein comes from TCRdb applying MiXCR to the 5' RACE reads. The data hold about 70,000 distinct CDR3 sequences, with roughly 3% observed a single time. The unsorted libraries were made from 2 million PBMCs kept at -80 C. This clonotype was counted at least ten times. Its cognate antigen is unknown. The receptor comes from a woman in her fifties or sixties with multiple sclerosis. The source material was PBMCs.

CDR3 loop: CASSSNRVGGTDTQYF. The CDR3 region has the DNA TGTGCCAGCAGCTCAAACAGGGTAGGCGGGACAGATACGCAGTATTTT. The chain has TRBV27 and TRBJ2-3; possible D gene TRBD1, 6 bases. Germline values: CDR1 MNHEY, CDR2 SMNVEV (reference sequence). The V end lost 6 bases, the J end lost 3 bases, and 19 bases lay between the germline ends. The CDR3 runs to 16 residues.